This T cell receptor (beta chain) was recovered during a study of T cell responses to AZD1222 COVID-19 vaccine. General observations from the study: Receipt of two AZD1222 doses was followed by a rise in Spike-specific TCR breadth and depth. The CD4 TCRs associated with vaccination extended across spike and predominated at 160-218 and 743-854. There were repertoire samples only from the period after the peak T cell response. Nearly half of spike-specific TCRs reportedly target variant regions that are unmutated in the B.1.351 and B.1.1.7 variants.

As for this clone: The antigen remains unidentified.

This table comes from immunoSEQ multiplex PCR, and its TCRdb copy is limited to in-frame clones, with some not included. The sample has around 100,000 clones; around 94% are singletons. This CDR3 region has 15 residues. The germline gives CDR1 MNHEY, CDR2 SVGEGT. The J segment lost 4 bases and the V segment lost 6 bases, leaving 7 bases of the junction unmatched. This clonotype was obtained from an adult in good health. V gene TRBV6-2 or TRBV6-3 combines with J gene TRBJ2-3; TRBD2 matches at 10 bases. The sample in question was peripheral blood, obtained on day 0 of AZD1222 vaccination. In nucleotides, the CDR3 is TGTGCCAGCAGCACAGCGGGGGGGCCGGCAGATACGCAGTATTTT. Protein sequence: CASSTAGGPADTQYF.